This TCR beta chain was recorded in a study of neoadjuvant nivolumab and ipilimumab in lung cancer. Notes on the study in general: Pathologic regression was not significantly tied to TCR clonality. From pretherapy to surgery, tumor richness and clonality rose with dual therapy. Higher pretherapy blood TCR richness went with higher resected-tumor richness.

This clone was counted only a few times. What it recognizes is unknown. V dropped 3 bases and J dropped 7 bases, with 12 bases sitting between them. The CDR3 sequence is 12 residues long. CDR1 SQVTM and CDR2 ANQGSEA come from the germline V gene. Assay: immunoSEQ multiplex PCR; the TCRdb copy retains only in-frame clones and omits some. The sample lists about 18,000 clones; more than 75% were seen once. The receptor was isolated from an adult with non-small cell lung cancer. The specimen was tumor tissue, collected after neoadjuvant nivolumab, alone or with ipilimumab, at or shortly before surgery. This chain links TRBV29-1 with TRBJ1-1, with a tentative D call TRBD1 (6 bases). CDR3 in DNA: TGCAGCGTTGAGCCTGACAGGTATGAAGCTTTCTTT. This gives the protein CSVEPDRYEAFF.